This TCR beta chain was identified in a study of blood T cell repertoires in COVID-19. The overall study: The United States, Italy and Spain supplied acute and convalescent COVID-19 samples. T cells, B-cell-depleted T cells, or PBMCs provided the cDNA or gDNA that served as material.

Looked up from germline, CDR1 is SEHNR and CDR2 is FQNEAQ (reference sequence). After removal of 5 bases from V and 4 bases from J, the junction contained 12 bases not matched to a gene. This CDR3 has 17 amino acids. Original analysis: Quantification of nucleated cells was approximated via reference gene primer amplification. The data were produced by immunoSEQ multiplex PCR, yet TCRdb's version contains in-frame clones alone and is incomplete. V and J calls and clone size are those listed in that table; D and trimming were worked out from the DNA. Here the sample spans around 68,000 clones, roughly 91% being singletons.

The rearrangement joins TRBV7-9 to TRBJ1-4; 8 positions agree with TRBD1. The sequencing input was peripheral blood. This receptor was identified in a man aged 50 to 60 with active COVID-19. This CDR3 reads CASSPRETGQVNEKLFF. CDR3 sequence (DNA): TGTGCCAGCAGCCCGAGGGAGACGGGACAGGTTAATGAAAAACTGTTTTTT.